This T cell receptor beta chain derives from a study of a mutant IDH1 vaccine in newly diagnosed glioma (dated by TCRdb to the early 2020s). Study-level background: Across visits V03 through V10, patients got a total of eight vaccinations, given in weeks 1, 3, 5, 7, 11, 15, 19 and 23. Vaccination started 4-6 weeks after radiotherapy alone, or was given together with temozolomide cycles in the groups whose treatment included chemotherapy. Of the approximately 30 treated patients, approximately 62% were male and approximately 40% were female, and the mean age was 40.4 years. Before enrollment, most patients had been given radiochemotherapy with temozolomide as standard therapy, while the rest had received either radiotherapy alone or temozolomide alone. Six visits were used for peripheral blood collection: V03 (baseline), V05, V07, V10, V12 and V13. For exploratory analyses, longitudinal TCRB deep sequencing was carried out in approximately 25 treated patients wherever samples were available. What the authors observed across the whole study: Pseudoprogression seemed to be unrelated to changes in the top peripheral T cell clonotypes found by TCRB sequencing. PBMC samples for TCRB deep sequencing were selected based on availability. Across multiple MHC alleles, vaccine-induced immune responses were seen in around 94% of patients. It was noted by the authors that analyses of patient blood samples could not be reproduced owing to sample limitations.

Libraries were constructed by the immunoSEQ multiplex PCR assay. Rearranged TCR beta chain sequences were amplified with the hsTCRB Kit following the manufacturer's protocol. An Illumina MiSeq was used to sequence the TCRB libraries. The authors processed their data as follows. The kit vendor's proprietary platform handled demultiplexing, trimming and gene mapping. TCRdb limited this immuneACCESS table to in-frame rearrangements with V and J called. A share of clones is missing; checked studies link under half to unresolved V genes, and the rest is unexplained. V and J calls plus clone size are reproduced from that table; the DNA served to infer D and trimming. The sample table records approximately 39,000 clones; about four fifths of these occur just once. In total, the top ten clones hold around 5.1% of the sample. V loses 5 bases at its end and J loses 0 bases; junction bases beyond the gene matches: 4. The CDR3, cysteine through phenylalanine, is 15 amino acids long. Only the CDR3 DNA is retained, 45 bases long and in frame from the first base. Taken from the germline V gene, the CDR1 and CDR2 loops are SGHTA and FQGNSA.

The sample's time point label is to be understood as: week 23, last vaccination. Every vaccine dose consisted of 300 ug of a 20-mer mutant IDH1 peptide in Montanide, administered subcutaneously together with topical imiquimod. Donors had newly diagnosed WHO grade 3 or 4 IDH1-mutant astrocytomas with loss of nuclear ATRX. The samples were drawn from NOA16, a multicentre, single-arm, open-label phase I trial in Germany that tested a mutant IDH1 peptide vaccine in humans for the first time. Genomic DNA for TCRB sequencing was extracted from EDTA blood using the DNeasy Blood and Tissue Kit. Note on this clone: No antigen is known for it. No base quality information exists; no much larger clone differs at one position.

The clonotype was recovered from a man aged 35 to 55 with glioma. Recombination connected TRBV7-2 to TRBJ2-5, with 9 middle bases fitting TRBD2. The source was PBMCs, collected from a glioma patient whose treatment included an IDH1 peptide vaccine. The DNA reads as follows: TGTGCCAGCAGCCAAGAGCGGGGGGACCAAGAGACCCAGTACTTC. It translates as CASSQERGDQETQYF.